The 10 T cell receptor beta chains below were found in one sample sequenced in a study of tumor-infiltrating lymphocytes in primary liver carcinoma. cDNA specific to TCR beta was made from approximately 0.55 ug of total RNA, with a constant-region primer employed for priming. ARM-PCR, slightly modified, supplied the TCR beta libraries through three nested multiplex PCR rounds. Researchers ran the first two PCR rounds for roughly 10 cycles each with TRBV1-TRBV30 forward primers and a C-beta reverse primer. TCRdb itself ran the multiplex PCR reads through MiXCR, one entry per CDR3 protein. The profile shows nearly 200,000 distinct CDR3 sequences, about two thirds of them singletons. Blood RNA was derived from unsorted whole blood, and germline DNA was extracted too. Sequenced material: peripheral blood. These receptors all stem from a woman in her fifties or sixties with primary liver carcinoma and hepatitis B virus infection.

Comment on this clonotype: A read error is possible here, since a much larger clone lies one base away. The chain employs TRBV10-2 and TRBJ1-1; 7 bases map to TRBD1. The ends lost 6 bases at V and 2 bases at J; junction bases unmatched: 3. In germline, CDR1 is WSHSY, CDR2 SAAADI. CDR3 length: 13 residues. CDR3 DNA: TGCGCCAGCAGAGGGACAGCCAACACTGAAGCTTTCTTT. Its protein product is CASRGTANTEAFF.

This clonotype occurred a few times. The chain has TRBV2 and TRBJ2-7; 10 bases are a match to TRBD2. With V trimmed by 7 bases and J by 6 bases, 6 bases remained unmatched. CDR1 SNHLY and CDR2 FYNNEI come from the germline V gene. This CDR3 comprises 13 residues. The CDR3 bases are TGTGCCAGCAAAGGGCTAGCGGGAGTCGAGCAGTACTTC. Protein product: CASKGLAGVEQYF.

The rearrangement links TRBV6-6 to TRBJ2-3, with 7 bases fitting TRBD1. Germline CDR1 reads MNHNY; CDR2 reads SVGAGI (reference sequence). The CDR3 is 16 amino acids. The V and J ends lost 0 bases and 2 bases, in that order; junction bases with no gene match: 5. CDR3 protein: CASSYSRGGLTDTQYF. CDR3 DNA sequence: TGTGCCAGCAGTTACTCGAGAGGGGGCCTCACAGATACGCAGTATTTT.

Turning to this clonotype: The CDR3 does not end in the conserved phenylalanine or tryptophan, so this is likely a read error. V and J are TRBV4-1 and TRBJ1-1; TRBD1 agrees at 10 bases. This CDR3 is built from 16 residues. The V gene's germline CDR1 is MGHRA and CDR2 YSYEKL. The V gene end was trimmed by 0 bases and the J gene end by 5 bases; junction bases not matched to a gene: 6. CDR3 sequence (DNA): TGCGCCAGCAGCCAAGAATACGGGACAGGGGATACTGAAGCTTTCCTT. Encoded protein: CASSQEYGTGDTEAFL.

On this clonotype: A much bigger clone sits one base away, suggesting this may be a read error. The chain recombines TRBV4-2 with TRBJ2-5; D is possibly TRBD2 (5 bases). The CDR3 loop spans 13 amino acids. Germline V CDR1 and CDR2: LGHNA, YNFKEQ. CDR3 protein: CASGQELGETQYF. DNA of the CDR3: TGTGCCAGCGGCCAAGAACTAGGAGAGACCCAGTACTTC.

This clonotype came up many times. V and J are TRBV5-5 and TRBJ2-6; D is perhaps TRBD2 (6 bases). V lost 1 base, J lost 4 bases, and 18 bases lay in between. Germline V gene data show CDR1 as SGHKS and CDR2 as YYEKEE (reference sequence). The CDR3 covers 18 residues. DNA of the CDR3: TGTGCCAGCAGCTTGCGCGGGACCCCGTCGCAAGGGGCCAACGTCCTGACTTTC. This codes for CASSLRGTPSQGANVLTF.

On this clonotype itself: This could be a read error, since a much larger clone is one nucleotide away. The V and J genes are TRBV6-5 and TRBJ2-1, with 9 bases matching TRBD2. The CDR3 is 16 residues long. Per the germline V gene, CDR1 is MNHEY and CDR2 is SVGAGI. J gave up 4 bases and V 6 bases, and 10 bases lay outside the gene matches. The CDR3 region has the DNA TGTGCCAGCAGCCAGAGAGCGGGAGGCACTTACAATGAGCAGTTCTTC. Its protein product is CASSQRAGGTYNEQFF.

With regard to this clonotype: The junction and the germline gene differ at one end; a read error may be behind it. The rearrangement joins TRBV11-3 to TRBJ2-2; 7 bases fit TRBD2. The CDR3 consists of 15 residues. The germline V gene has CDR1 SGHNT and CDR2 YENEEA. CDR3 coding DNA: TGTGCCAGCAGGGGGGGGTTCGCGGACACAGGGGAGCTGTTTTTT. The encoded protein is CASRGGFADTGELFF.

To note about this clonotype: The junction and the germline gene differ at one end; a read error may be behind it. V is TRBV11-2 and J is TRBJ2-5, with D perhaps given as TRBD1 or TRBD2 (5 bases each). This CDR3 has 14 amino acids. Germline CDR1 and CDR2: SGHAT and FQNNGV. The CDR3 DNA reads as TGTGCCAACAGCCCTTTGGGTGGGGGAGAGACACAGTACTTC. This gives the protein CANSPLGGGETQYF.

The V call is TRBV28, the J call TRBJ2-3, with D possibly TRBD2 on 6 matching bases. Germline CDR1 reads MDHEN; CDR2 reads SYDVKM. Deletions cut 3 bases from V and 5 bases from J, with 15 bases between. CDR3 size: 15 residues. The CDR3 bases are TGTGCCAGCAGTTTTACGGGAGAGGCAGAAGATACGCAGTATTTT. Protein product: CASSFTGEAEDTQYF.